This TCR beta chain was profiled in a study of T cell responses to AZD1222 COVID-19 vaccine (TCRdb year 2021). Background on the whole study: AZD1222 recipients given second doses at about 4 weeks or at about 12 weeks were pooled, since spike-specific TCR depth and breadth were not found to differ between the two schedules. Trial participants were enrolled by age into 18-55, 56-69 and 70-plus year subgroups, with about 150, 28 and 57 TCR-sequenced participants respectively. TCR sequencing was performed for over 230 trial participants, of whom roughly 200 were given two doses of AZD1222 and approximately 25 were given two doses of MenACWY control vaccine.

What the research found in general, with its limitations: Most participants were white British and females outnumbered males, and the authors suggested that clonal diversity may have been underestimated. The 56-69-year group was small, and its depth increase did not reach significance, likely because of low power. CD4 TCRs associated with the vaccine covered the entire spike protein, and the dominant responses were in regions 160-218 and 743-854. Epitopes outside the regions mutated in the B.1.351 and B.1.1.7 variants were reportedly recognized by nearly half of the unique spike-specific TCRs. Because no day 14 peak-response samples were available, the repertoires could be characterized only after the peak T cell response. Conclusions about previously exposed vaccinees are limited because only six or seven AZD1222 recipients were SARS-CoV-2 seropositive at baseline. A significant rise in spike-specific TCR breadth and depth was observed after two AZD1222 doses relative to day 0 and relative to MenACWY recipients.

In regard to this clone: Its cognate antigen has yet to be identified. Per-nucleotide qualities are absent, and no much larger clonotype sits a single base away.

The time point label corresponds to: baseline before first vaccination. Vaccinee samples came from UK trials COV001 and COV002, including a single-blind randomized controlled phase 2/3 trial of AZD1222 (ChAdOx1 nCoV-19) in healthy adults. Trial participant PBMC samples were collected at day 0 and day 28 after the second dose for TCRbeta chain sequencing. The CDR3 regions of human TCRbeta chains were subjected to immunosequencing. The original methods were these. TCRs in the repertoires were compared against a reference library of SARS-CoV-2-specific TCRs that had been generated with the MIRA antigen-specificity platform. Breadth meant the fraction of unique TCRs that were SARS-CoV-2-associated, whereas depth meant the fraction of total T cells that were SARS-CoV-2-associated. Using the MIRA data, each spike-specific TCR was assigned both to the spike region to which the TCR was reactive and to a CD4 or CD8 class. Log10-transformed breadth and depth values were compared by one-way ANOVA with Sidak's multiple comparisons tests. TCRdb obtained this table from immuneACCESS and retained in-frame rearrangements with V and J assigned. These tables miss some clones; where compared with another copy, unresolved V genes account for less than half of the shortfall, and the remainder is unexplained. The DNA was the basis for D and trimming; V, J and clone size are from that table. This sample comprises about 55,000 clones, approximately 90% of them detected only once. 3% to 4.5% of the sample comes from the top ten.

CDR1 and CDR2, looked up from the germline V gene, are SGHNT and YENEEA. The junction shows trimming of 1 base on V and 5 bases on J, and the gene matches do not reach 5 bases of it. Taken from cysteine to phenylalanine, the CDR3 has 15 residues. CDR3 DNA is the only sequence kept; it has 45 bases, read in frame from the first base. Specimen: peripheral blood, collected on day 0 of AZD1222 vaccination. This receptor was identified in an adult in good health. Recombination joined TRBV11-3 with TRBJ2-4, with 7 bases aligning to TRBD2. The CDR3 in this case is CASSLGGGPQNIQYF. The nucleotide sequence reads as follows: TGTGCCAGCAGCTTAGGGGGGGGACCCCAAAACATTCAGTACTTC.